Below are 8 T cell receptor beta chains sequenced from a single sample in a study of Ad26.COV2.S vaccination and SARS-CoV-2 variants (dated by TCRdb to about 2021). The treatment or condition label, as the study defines it: about 20 received Ad26.COV2.S at low or high dose, single or two shots; 5 received placebo; per-sample allocation not given. Repertoires of vaccine and placebo recipients were sequenced from samples collected on day 63 after the first injection. The library was made by the immunoSEQ multiplex PCR assay. Held by TCRdb, this immuneACCESS table contains in-frame sequences only and omits some clones. Under half of the omission traces to an unresolved V gene where checked; the cause of the rest is unknown. A total of roughly 300,000 clones appear in this sample, 88% of them only once. The ten largest account for around 6.4% of the sample. Sequenced material: peripheral blood, taken in a trial of Ad26.COV2.S vaccine versus placebo. All receptors come from a person aged 18-65 years who received the Ad26.COV2.S COVID-19 vaccine or a placebo.

This clone occurred a few times. The rearrangement uses TRBV6-5 and TRBJ1-5, with 7 bases matching TRBD1. J was trimmed by 7 bases and V by 0 bases; bases with no gene match: 6. There are 15 residues in the CDR3. Germline V gene data show CDR1 as MNHEY and CDR2 as SVGAGI. Here the CDR3 reads CASSYSTGLLQPQHF. CDR3 DNA sequence: TGTGCCAGCAGTTACTCGACAGGGCTTCTGCAGCCCCAGCATTTT.

This clone has more than one count but fewer than ten. The chain carries TRBV19 and TRBJ1-6; D unresolved. V was cut by 5 bases and J by 0 bases, with 14 bases left in between. Per the germline V gene, CDR1 is LNHDA and CDR2 is SQIVND (reference sequence). This CDR3 has 17 amino acids. CDR3: CASSPRRGDSYNSPLHF. Written as DNA, the CDR3 is TGTGCCAGTAGTCCCCGCCGCGGGGACTCCTATAATTCACCCCTCCACTTT.

The chain uses TRBV30 and TRBJ2-7, with D hard to call. This CDR3 is built from 12 residues. The germline V gene encodes CDR1 GTSNPN and CDR2 SVGIG (reference sequence). The V end lost 1 base, the J end lost 3 bases, and 7 bases lay between the germline ends. The CDR3 coding sequence is TGTGCCTGGAGTGCCTTTCACTACGAGCAGTACTTC. Its translation is CAWSAFHYEQYF.

This rearrangement joins TRBV7-2 to TRBJ2-7; 7 nucleotides agree with TRBD1. V lost 1 base, J lost 3 bases, and 6 bases stayed unmatched. Germline V gene data show CDR1 as SGHTA and CDR2 as FQGNSA. This CDR3 spans 15 amino acids. CDR3 nucleotide sequence: TGTGCCAGCAGCTTAGATTTTAACAGGGGCTACGAGCAGTACTTC. As protein: CASSLDFNRGYEQYF. Based on the CDR3 plus reference TRBV7-2 and TRBJ2-7, the full variable domain is GAGVSQSPSNKVTEKGKDVELRCDPISGHTALYWYRQSLGQGLEFLIYFQGNSAPDKSGLPSDRFSAERTGGSVSTLTIQRTQQEDSAVYLCASSLDFNRGYEQYFGPGTRLTVT.

The chain couples TRBV5-1 to TRBJ2-7; tentatively, D is TRBD1 or TRBD2 (7 bases each). The germline V and J ends were trimmed by 0 bases and 4 bases, with 14 bases remaining between them. Germline CDR1 SGHRS, CDR2 YFSETQ. This CDR3 contains 15 residues. CDR3 nucleotide sequence: TGCGCCAGCAGCTTGGGACAGGGAGGGAGTTACGAGCAGTACTTC. Encoded protein: CASSLGQGGSYEQYF.

The chain combines TRBV5-6 with TRBJ1-2; D is unclear. Germline V CDR1 and CDR2: SGHDT, YYEEEE. The CDR3 has 14 amino acids. Between the trimmed V and J ends, which lost 4 bases and 4 bases, there was a span of 14 bases. The CDR3 DNA reads TGTGCCAGCAGCATCGGACGGAGGAGCTATGGCTACACCTTC. Translation: CASSIGRRSYGYTF.

The gene calls are TRBV6-6 and TRBJ2-7, with D hard to call. This CDR3 contains 12 residues. Trimming shortened V by 2 bases and J by 6 bases, and 8 bases separated the two germline ends. The germline V gene has CDR1 MNHNY and CDR2 SVGAGI (reference sequence). The DNA of the CDR3 is TGTGCCAGCAGTTACGTGACCGCCGAGCAGTACTTC. It encodes CASSYVTAEQYF.

The rearrangement links TRBV3-1 (or the pseudogene TRBV3-2) to TRBJ2-7; no reliable D call. The CDR3 sequence is 16 residues long. Per germline, CDR1 LGHDT and CDR2 YNNKEL (reference sequence). V was trimmed by 0 bases and J by 3 bases, leaving 15 bases between them. CDR3: CASSQDIGVMLYEQYF. CDR3 DNA: TGTGCCAGCAGCCAAGATATAGGAGTAATGCTCTACGAGCAGTACTTC.